The 24 T cell receptor beta chains presented below share a single source sample, sequenced in a study of T cell clonotyping in hematopoietic cell transplantation (TCRdb year 2021). The library was produced with the immunoSEQ multiplex PCR assay. The source is immuneACCESS, and TCRdb retained only in-frame sequences with V and J called. Part of the clones is not carried over; for the studies checked, unresolved V genes explain less than half of this, and the remainder is unexplained. The sample table holds 12,000 to 15,000 clones, of which approximately 56% were seen once. Clones ranked in the top ten supply 8% to 10% of the sample. Sample: PBMCs. These receptors all come from a human donor who either received an allogeneic hematopoietic cell transplant for a myeloid malignancy or was a related donor (not recorded which). Some clones in this sample may be carry-over from other donors' samples.

This clone showed up just a few times. The J gene is TRBJ1-1, the V gene TRBV7-9; no clear D. Deletions cut 1 base from V and 5 bases from J, with 11 bases between. The germline V gene encodes CDR1 SEHNR and CDR2 FQNEAQ (reference sequence). The CDR3 consists of 14 residues. The CDR3 region is CASSLGHRGTEAFF. DNA of the CDR3: TGTGCCAGCAGCTTAGGACACAGAGGGACTGAAGCTTTCTTT.

The chain employs TRBV30 and TRBJ2-1; TRBD1 or TRBD2 may be the D gene (6 bases each). V was pared by 5 bases and J by 10 bases, with 24 bases between. Per germline, CDR1 GTSNPN and CDR2 SVGIG (reference sequence). There are 15 residues in the CDR3. DNA for the CDR3: TGTGCCTGGGGCGGGACATCAGGGGTTCGGGAGGAGCAGTTCTTC. Amino acid sequence: CAWGGTSGVREEQFF.

This clone appeared a few times. The CDR3 loop reads CAWRTGVNYEQYF. Written as DNA, the CDR3 is TGTGCCTGGAGGACAGGGGTAAACTACGAGCAGTACTTC. This rearrangement joins TRBV30 to TRBJ2-7; TRBD1 agrees at 8 bases. This CDR3 spans 13 amino acids. V shed 3 bases, J shed 3 bases, and the junction held 4 bases outside the gene matches. Germline values: CDR1 GTSNPN, CDR2 SVGIG (reference sequence).

The chain's CDR3 is CASSEVRKETQYF. The CDR3 region has the DNA TGTGCCAGCTCGGAAGTGCGAAAAGAGACCCAGTACTTC. The rearrangement joins TRBV2 to TRBJ2-5, with D hard to call. The CDR3 runs to 13 residues. V lost 8 bases and J lost 3, with 13 bases in between. CDR1 and CDR2 (germline): SNHLY, FYNNEI.

The chain links TRBV5-8 to TRBJ2-7; 8 bases map to TRBD1. V shed 5 bases and J 0 bases; nucleotides not matched to a gene: 7. CDR1 SGHTS and CDR2 YDEGEE come from the germline V gene. The CDR3 loop spans 15 amino acids. The DNA of the CDR3 is TGTGCCAGCAGGCGAGGGGGACAGGCCTCCTACGAGCAGTACTTC. This encodes CASRRGGQASYEQYF.

This sequence joins TRBV19 and TRBJ1-5; 7 bases are a match to TRBD1. Trimming took 8 bases from V and 0 from J; bases not matched to a gene: 4. The CDR3 is 14 amino acids. CDR1 and CDR2 (germline): LNHDA, SQIVND (reference sequence). Written as DNA, the CDR3 is TGTGCCAGTCTTAGGACAGGTAGCAATCAGCCCCAGCATTTT. This sequence encodes CASLRTGSNQPQHF.

J is TRBJ2-5 and V is TRBV6-6; D is perhaps TRBD1 (5 bases). This CDR3 contains 14 residues. The germline V gene has CDR1 MNHNY and CDR2 SVGAGI (reference sequence). V dropped 7 bases and J dropped 4 bases, with 16 bases sitting between them. CDR3 DNA: TGTGCCAGCACCGGCGATGGGGCTGTAGAGACCCAGTACTTC. Translated, it gives CASTGDGAVETQYF.

The genes are TRBV7-8 and TRBJ2-7, with D perhaps matching TRBD1 (6 bases). CDR3 size: 17 residues. The germline V and J ends were trimmed by 2 bases and 0 bases, with 17 bases remaining between them. The germline CDR1 and CDR2 sequences are SGHVS and FQNEAQ. CDR3 in amino acids: CASSLYRIPGASYEQYF. CDR3 in DNA: TGTGCCAGCAGCTTATATCGCATCCCAGGGGCCTCCTACGAGCAGTACTTC.

This clone was seen a few times. The chain is built from TRBV2 and TRBJ2-1; 8 bases line up with TRBD2. This CDR3 region has 16 residues. The ends lost 2 bases at V and 8 bases at J; junction bases unmatched: 11. The germline CDR1 and CDR2 sequences are SNHLY and FYNNEI. This CDR3 is CASSESLAGGRDEQFF. The DNA of the CDR3 is TGTGCCAGCAGTGAATCCTTGGCGGGGGGAAGGGATGAGCAGTTCTTC.

This sequence joins TRBV30 and TRBJ2-7; D is uncertain. Germline lookup yields CDR1 GTSNPN and CDR2 SVGIG (reference sequence). The CDR3 extends over 11 amino acids. Trimming took 5 bases from V and 1 from J, leaving 6 bases between them. The CDR3 region is CAWGGSYEQYF. The CDR3 bases are TGTGCCTGGGGTGGTTCCTACGAGCAGTACTTC.

V usage is TRBV30 and J usage is TRBJ2-1, with 14 bases aligning to TRBD2. The ends lost 7 bases at V and 9 bases at J; junction bases unmatched: 11. This CDR3 region has 15 residues. The V gene's germline CDR1 is GTSNPN and CDR2 SVGIG (reference sequence). CDR3 nucleotide sequence: TGTGCCTACGCTCCGGGACTAGCGGGAGAAGGTGAGCAGTTCTTC. It specifies CAYAPGLAGEGEQFF. Full variable domain (missing parts from reference TRBV30 and TRBJ2-1): SQTIHQWPATLVQPVGSPLSLECTVEGTSNPNLYWYRQAAGRGLQLLFYSVGIGQISSEVPQNLSASRPQDRQFILSSKKLLLSDSGFYLCAYAPGLAGEGEQFFGPGTRLTVL.

V gene TRBV7-6 combines with J gene TRBJ2-7, with 8 nucleotides matching TRBD1. With 5 bases clipped from V and 2 bases from J, the junction kept 8 bases outside the gene matches. The CDR3 totals 15 residues. Germline CDR1 and CDR2: SGHVS and FNYEAQ. DNA of the CDR3: TGTGCCAGCAGCGAGGGACAGGCTAGGGCCTACGAGCAGTACTTC. Its translation: CASSEGQARAYEQYF. Complete variable domain (other parts from reference TRBV7-6 and TRBJ2-7): GAGVSQSPRYKVTKRGQDVALRCDPISGHVSLYWYRQALGQGPEFLTYFNYEAQQDKSGLPNDRFSAERPEGSISTLTIQRTEQRDSAMYRCASSEGQARAYEQYFGPGTRLTVT.

The J gene is TRBJ2-7, the V gene TRBV6-5; a possible D gene is TRBD1 (6 bases). The CDR3 contains 13 residues. In germline, CDR1 is MNHEY, CDR2 SVGAGI. Trimming left V 5 bases short and J 6 bases short, with 14 bases between. The CDR3 reads CASSILQGAEQYF. The CDR3 DNA reads TGTGCCAGCAGTATACTACAGGGCGCCGAGCAGTACTTC.

V and J are TRBV10-3 and TRBJ1-1; a weak D match, TRBD1 (5 bases). V gave up 0 bases and J gave up 0 bases, with 11 bases separating them. The germline gives CDR1 ENHRY, CDR2 SYGVKD. This CDR3 region has 16 residues. CDR3 loop: CAISESRAGMNTEAFF. The DNA for the CDR3 is TGTGCCATCAGTGAGTCGAGGGCAGGGATGAACACTGAAGCTTTCTTT.

This clone has just a few counts. The chain joins TRBV7-9 to TRBJ1-5; D is unresolved. This CDR3 is built from 12 residues. The ends were cut back, 1 base at V and 7 bases at J, with 5 bases in the middle. The V gene's germline CDR1 is SEHNR and CDR2 FQNEAQ (reference sequence). The DNA of the CDR3 is TGTGCCAGCAGCTTAGGTACCCAGCCCCAGCATTTT. This codes for CASSLGTQPQHF. Full variable domain (rest looked up from reference TRBV7-9 and TRBJ1-5): DTGVSQNPRHKITKRGQNVTFRCDPISEHNRLYWYRQTLGQGPEFLTYFQNEAQLEKSRLLSDRFSAERPKGSFSTLEIQRTEQGDSAMYLCASSLGTQPQHFGDGTRLSIL.

The chain recombines TRBV6-9 with TRBJ1-2; D is ambiguous. Per germline, CDR1 MNHGY and CDR2 SVAAGI. The CDR3 sequence is 14 residues long. Trimming removed 1 base from V and 6 bases from J, with 12 bases in between. CDR3 region: CASSYYLPADGYTF. The DNA for the CDR3 is TGTGCCAGCAGTTATTACCTCCCCGCGGATGGCTACACCTTC.

This sequence joins TRBV4-3 and TRBJ2-7; D is unclear. Deletions cut 0 bases from V and 0 bases from J, with 9 bases between. CDR1 is LGHNA, CDR2 YSLEER, per germline. The CDR3 is 15 residues long. This CDR3 reads CASSQDVAASYEQYF. The CDR3 bases are TGCGCCAGCAGCCAAGACGTCGCGGCCTCCTACGAGCAGTACTTC.

The chain recombines TRBV5-1 with TRBJ2-7; D is possibly TRBD1 or TRBD2 (5 bases each). The germline CDR1 and CDR2 sequences are SGHRS and YFSETQ. The CDR3 loop spans 15 amino acids. Trimming took 3 bases from V and 2 from J, leaving 15 bases between them. The CDR3 region has the DNA TGCGCCAGCAGCTGGGACCCCGGGTTGACCTACGAGCAGTACTTC. As protein: CASSWDPGLTYEQYF. Full variable domain (rest looked up from reference TRBV5-1 and TRBJ2-7): KAGVTQTPRYLIKTRGQQVTLSCSPISGHRSVSWYQQTPGQGLQFLFEYFSETQRNKGNFPGRFSGRQFSNSRSEMNVSTLELGDSALYLCASSWDPGLTYEQYFGPGTRLTVT.

Only a few counts were recorded for this clone. The chain combines TRBV16 with TRBJ1-2; the D gene is possibly TRBD1 (5 bases). This CDR3 has 15 residues. Trimming left V 3 bases short and J 7 bases short, with 18 bases between. Per germline, CDR1 KGHSY and CDR2 FQNENV. The CDR3 loop reads CASSQSGGGGAGYTF. CDR3 bases: TGTGCCAGCAGCCAGTCGGGCGGTGGTGGGGCTGGCTACACCTTC.

This rearrangement joins TRBV11-1 to TRBJ2-2, with 13 bases matching TRBD2. J gave up 5 bases and V 3 bases, and 0 bases lay outside the gene matches. Germline CDR1 and CDR2: SGHAT and FQDESV (reference sequence). The CDR3 totals 15 residues. This CDR3 reads CASSLTSGRTGELFF. CDR3 DNA sequence: TGTGCCAGCAGCTTGACTAGCGGGAGGACCGGGGAGCTGTTTTTT.

The DNA for the CDR3 is TGTGCCTGGAGTGTCCGAAGTGTTCGCGCAGATACGCAGTATTTT. Translated, it gives CAWSVRSVRADTQYF. The chain employs TRBV30 and TRBJ2-3; D remains ambiguous. V gave up 0 bases and J gave up 4 bases, with 14 bases separating them. Per germline, CDR1 GTSNPN and CDR2 SVGIG (reference sequence). This CDR3 contains 15 residues.

This clone was seen only once. The chain couples TRBV29-1 to TRBJ2-7; D unresolved. The V end lost 0 bases, the J end lost 6 bases, and 18 bases lay between the germline ends. CDR3 size: 15 residues. CDR1 SQVTM and CDR2 ANQGSEA come from the germline V gene. CDR3 region: CSVEDRRNLGSEQYF. CDR3 nucleotides: TGCAGCGTTGAAGATCGCAGGAACTTGGGTTCCGAGCAGTACTTC.

V usage is TRBV7-9 and J usage is TRBJ2-3; TRBD1 is a possible D gene (7 bases). Deletions cut 3 bases from V and 4 bases from J, with 8 bases between. Germline V CDR1 and CDR2: SEHNR, FQNEAQ (reference sequence). The CDR3 runs to 13 residues. Here the CDR3 reads CASSFRGADTQYF. CDR3 DNA sequence: TGTGCCAGCAGCTTCAGGGGGGCAGATACGCAGTATTTT.

This chain joins TRBV27 and TRBJ2-3, with D unresolved. V was pared by 6 bases and J by 2 bases, with 12 bases between. The CDR3 runs to 14 residues. CDR1 and CDR2 from the germline V gene are MNHEY and SMNVEV (reference sequence). The CDR3 region has the DNA TGTGCCAGCAGCCCAAGACTCGACACAGATACGCAGTATTTT. This sequence encodes CASSPRLDTDTQYF.